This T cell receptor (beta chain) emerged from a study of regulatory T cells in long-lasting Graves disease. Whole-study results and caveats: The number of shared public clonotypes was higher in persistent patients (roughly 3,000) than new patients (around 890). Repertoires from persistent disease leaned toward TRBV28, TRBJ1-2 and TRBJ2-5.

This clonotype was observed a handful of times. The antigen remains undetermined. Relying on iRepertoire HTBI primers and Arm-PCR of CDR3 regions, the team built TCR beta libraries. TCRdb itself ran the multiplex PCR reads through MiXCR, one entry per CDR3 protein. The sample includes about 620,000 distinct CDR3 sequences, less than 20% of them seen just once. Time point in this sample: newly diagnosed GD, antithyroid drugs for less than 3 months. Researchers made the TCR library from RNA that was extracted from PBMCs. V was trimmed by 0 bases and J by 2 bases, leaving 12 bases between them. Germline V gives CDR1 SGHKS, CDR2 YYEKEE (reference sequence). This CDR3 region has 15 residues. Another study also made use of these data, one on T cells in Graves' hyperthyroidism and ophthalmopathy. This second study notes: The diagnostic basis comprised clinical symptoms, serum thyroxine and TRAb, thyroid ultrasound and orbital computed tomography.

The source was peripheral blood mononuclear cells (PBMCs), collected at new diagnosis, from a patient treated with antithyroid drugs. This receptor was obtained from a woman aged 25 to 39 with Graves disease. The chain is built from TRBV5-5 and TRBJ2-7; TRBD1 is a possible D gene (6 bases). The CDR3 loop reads CASSLAAGAAYEQYF. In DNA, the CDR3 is TGTGCCAGCAGCTTGGCAGCAGGGGCGGCCTACGAGCAGTACTTC.